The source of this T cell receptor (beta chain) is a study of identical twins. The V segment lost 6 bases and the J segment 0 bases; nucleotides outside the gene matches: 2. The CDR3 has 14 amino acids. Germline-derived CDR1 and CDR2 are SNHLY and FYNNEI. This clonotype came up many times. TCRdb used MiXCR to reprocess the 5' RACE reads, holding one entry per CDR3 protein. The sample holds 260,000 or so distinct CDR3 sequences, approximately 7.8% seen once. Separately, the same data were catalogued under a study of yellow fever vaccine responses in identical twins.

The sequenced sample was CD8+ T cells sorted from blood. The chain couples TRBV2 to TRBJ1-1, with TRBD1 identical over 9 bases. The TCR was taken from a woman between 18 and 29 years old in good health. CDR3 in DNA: TGTGCCAGCAGGGACAGGGGTATGAACACTGAAGCTTTCTTT. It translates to CASRDRGMNTEAFF.